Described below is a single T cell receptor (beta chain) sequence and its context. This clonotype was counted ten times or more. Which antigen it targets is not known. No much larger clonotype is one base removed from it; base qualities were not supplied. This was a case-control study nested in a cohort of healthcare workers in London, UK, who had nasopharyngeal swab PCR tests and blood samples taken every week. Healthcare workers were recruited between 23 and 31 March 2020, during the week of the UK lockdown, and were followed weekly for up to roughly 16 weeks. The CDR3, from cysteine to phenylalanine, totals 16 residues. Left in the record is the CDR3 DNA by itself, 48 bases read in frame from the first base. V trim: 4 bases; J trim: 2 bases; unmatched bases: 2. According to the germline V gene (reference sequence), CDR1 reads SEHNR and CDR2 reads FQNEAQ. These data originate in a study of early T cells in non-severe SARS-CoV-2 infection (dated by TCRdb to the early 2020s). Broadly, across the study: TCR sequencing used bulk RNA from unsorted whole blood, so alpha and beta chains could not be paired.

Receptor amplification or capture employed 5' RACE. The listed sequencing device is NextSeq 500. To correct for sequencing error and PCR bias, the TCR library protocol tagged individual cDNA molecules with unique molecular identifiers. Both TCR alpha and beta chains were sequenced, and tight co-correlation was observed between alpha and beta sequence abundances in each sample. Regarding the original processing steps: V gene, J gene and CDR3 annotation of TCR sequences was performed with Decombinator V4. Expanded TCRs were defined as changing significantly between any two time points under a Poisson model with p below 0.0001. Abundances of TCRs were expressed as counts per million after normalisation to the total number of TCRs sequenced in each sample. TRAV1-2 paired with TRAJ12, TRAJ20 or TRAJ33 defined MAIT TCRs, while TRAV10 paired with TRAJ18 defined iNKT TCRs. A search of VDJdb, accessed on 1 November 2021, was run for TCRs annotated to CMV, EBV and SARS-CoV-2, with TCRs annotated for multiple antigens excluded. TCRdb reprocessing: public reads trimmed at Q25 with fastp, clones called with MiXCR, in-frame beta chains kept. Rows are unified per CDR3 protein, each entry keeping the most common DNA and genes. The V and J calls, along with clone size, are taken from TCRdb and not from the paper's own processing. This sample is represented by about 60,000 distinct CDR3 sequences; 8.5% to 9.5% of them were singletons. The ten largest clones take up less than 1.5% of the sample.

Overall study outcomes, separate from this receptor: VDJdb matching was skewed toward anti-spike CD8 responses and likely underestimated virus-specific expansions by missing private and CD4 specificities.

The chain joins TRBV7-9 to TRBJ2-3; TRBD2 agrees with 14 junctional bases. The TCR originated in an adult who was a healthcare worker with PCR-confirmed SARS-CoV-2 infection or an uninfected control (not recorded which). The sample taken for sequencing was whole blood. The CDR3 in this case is CASSSGLAGATDTQYF. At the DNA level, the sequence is TGTGCCAGCAGCTCGGGACTAGCGGGGGCCACAGATACGCAGTATTTT.